This entry lists 15 T cell receptor delta chains sequenced from one sample in a study of γδ T cells in repeated Plasmodium falciparum infection. TCRdb called clones from the multiplex PCR reads again using CATT. Of more than 70,000 delta-chain clones in the sample, 0.9% to 1% are singletons; the top ten hold around a tenth. Vgamma9/Vdelta2+ and Vdelta2-negative gammadelta T cells were flow-sorted from PBMC for bulk sequencing. The sequencing sample was made of gamma-delta T cells from blood. These TCRs come from a pool of human donors (malaria-infected and uninfected, not separated).

This clone was found a few times. A far more abundant clone sits one base away, making this likely a read error. Other DNA sequences in the same sample also yield this CDR3. This chain connects TRDV2 to TRDJ1; 7 positions agree with TRDD3. The J gene was missing in TCRdb and was found by matching the end of the DNA to germline. Germline V gene lookup returns CDR1 GEAIGNYY and CDR2 EKD. The CDR3 totals 15 residues. The CDR3 DNA reads as TGCGCCTGTGACCCGGGGGATCCCCGCACCGATAAACTCATCTTT. Encoded protein: CACDPGDPRTDKLIF.

With respect to this clone: A far larger clone is only one base removed, so a read error is likely. The identical CDR3 is also encoded by other nucleotide sequences in the sample. This sequence joins TRDV2 and TRDJ1, with D uncertain. Assignment of the J gene here rests on matching the DNA to germline, because TCRdb gives none. V lost 1 base to trimming and J lost 3 bases, with 14 bases between them. The CDR3 spans 15 residues. Germline CDR1 GEAIGNYY, CDR2 EKD. The CDR3 coding sequence is TGTGCCTGTGACACGATGGAGGGTCGAGCCGATAAACTCATCTTT. As protein: CACDTMEGRADKLIF.

In its sample, this clone was seen a few times. This DNA translates differently at residue 11 from the TCRdb protein, which is that of a much larger clone; a read error is likely, and the protein shown is the DNA's own translation. This rearrangement joins TRDV1 to TRDJ1; D is uncertain. Here the J gene came from matching the DNA to germline, since TCRdb omits it. Deletions cut 6 bases from V and 0 bases from J, with 26 bases between. The CDR3 is 19 residues long. Germline V lookup: CDR1 TSWWSYY, CDR2 QGS. DNA for the CDR3: TGTGCTCTTGGTCGTCCCCTTGTCGGGACCGAACCTTACACCGATAAACTCATCTTT. Translated: CALGRPLVGTEPYTDKLIF.

This clone was seen a few times. The protein given by TCRdb reflects a much larger clone and differs at residue 3 from this DNA's translation, likely from a read error; the protein shown is the DNA's translation. The chain is built from TRDV2 and TRDJ1; 11 bases agree with TRDD3. The J gene, not given by TCRdb, was assigned here from a germline match of the nucleotide sequence. Germline V gene sequence: CDR1 GEAIGNYY, CDR2 EKD. The CDR3 contains 17 residues. In DNA form, the CDR3 reads TGTGCCCGTGACACTCTGGGGGATACAAGGAACACCGATAAACTCATCTTT. Its protein product is CARDTLGDTRNTDKLIF.

A remark on this clone: The translation of this DNA and the TCRdb protein of a much larger clone differ at residue 16, probably owing to a read error; the protein shown here is translated from the DNA. The V gene is listed as TRDV2; no J gene was called; TRDD3 was called by the table and not checked on the DNA. The CDR3 sequence is 18 residues long. The V gene's germline CDR1 is GEAIGNYY and CDR2 EKD. The CDR3 loop is CACDTVGDTGALTAQPFF. In nucleotides, the CDR3 is TGTGCCTGTGACACAGTGGGGGATACGGGGGCTTTGACAGCACAACCCTTCTTT.

There are a few counts of this clone. The likely explanation is a read error, given a far larger clone one base away. Other nucleotide sequences in the sample specify the same CDR3. The CDR3 coding sequence is TGTGCTCTTGGGGAGGGCCTTCCTGGGTGGGGGATATACGCTCAGCTTGGACTCATCTTT. This codes for CALGEGLPGWGIYAQLGLIF. The chain links TRDV1 to TRDJ1, with 9 bases fitting TRDD3. This CDR3 is built from 20 residues. Germline V gene lookup returns CDR1 TSWWSYY and CDR2 QGS. J gave up 10 bases and V 3 bases, and 27 bases lay outside the gene matches.

This clone showed up just a few times. A far larger clone is one nucleotide away, so this likely arose from a read error. Other DNA sequences in this sample translate to the same CDR3. The genes are TRDV2 and TRDJ4; 7 nucleotides align to TRDD3. Matching the DNA to germline supplied the J gene, which TCRdb does not give. The CDR3 is made up of 16 amino acids. Germline CDR1 is GEAIGNYY and CDR2 is EKD. V trimming: 1 base; J trimming: 0 bases; junction bases outside the gene matches: 10. The CDR3 loop reads CACDTKAVGDTRPLIF. As DNA, the CDR3 is TGTGCCTGTGACACAAAGGCTGTCGGGGATACCAGACCCCTGATCTTT.

This clone was counted at least ten times. The chain links TRDV1 to TRDJ1; no definite D call. The CDR3 is made up of 18 amino acids. The germline CDR1 and CDR2 sequences are TSWWSYY and QGS. V gave up 4 bases and J gave up 0 bases, with 21 bases separating them. CDR3 in DNA: TGTGCTCTTGGGGCTCCACTACGAGAGGGTCCGTACACCGATAAACTCATCTTT. Protein: CALGAPLREGPYTDKLIF.

On this clone: This probably arose from a read error, given a far larger clone one base away. Other nucleotide sequences from this sample produce the same CDR3. V usage is TRDV2 and J usage is TRDJ1, with 13 bases identical to TRDD3. The V gene end was trimmed by 4 bases and the J gene end by 5 bases; junction bases not matched to a gene: 15. The CDR3 totals 18 residues. Germline CDR1 GEAIGNYY, CDR2 EKD. The CDR3 spells CACDLITGGYAGTDKLIF. CDR3 DNA: TGTGCCTGTGATCTAATTACTGGGGGATACGCGGGGACAGATAAACTCATCTTT.

This clone was detected only a few times. TCRdb lists the protein of a much larger clone for this DNA, which differs at residue 7, so this is likely a read error; the protein given here is translated from the DNA itself. This chain links TRDV1 with TRDJ1; D gene unclear. This CDR3 is 13 amino acids long. V was clipped by 4 bases and J by 1 base, with 7 bases between them. CDR1 and CDR2 (germline): TSWWSYY, QGS. CDR3 residues: CALGALITDKLIF. The CDR3 region has the DNA TGTGCTCTTGGGGCCCTAATCACCGATAAACTCATCTTT.

At least ten counts were recorded for this clone. Only one base separates this from a far larger clonotype, so it likely reflects a read error. The same CDR3 is also encoded by other DNA sequences in this sample. V usage is TRDV2 and J usage is TRDJ1; D remains unclear. TCRdb offers no J gene call, so here the DNA was matched to germline to obtain one. The CDR3 contains 21 residues. The germline V gene encodes CDR1 GEAIGNYY and CDR2 EKD. V lost 3 bases, J lost 6 bases, and 37 bases lay in between. CDR3 amino acids: CACDPLTESDQPLGSHYKLIF. In DNA, the CDR3 is TGTGCCTGTGACCCACTCACGGAAAGTGATCAACCGCTAGGATCCCATTATAAACTCATCTTT.

To note about this clone: A far larger clone is off by one base, so a read error is likely. Other DNA sequences from this sample encode an identical CDR3 as well. This rearrangement joins TRDV1 to TRDJ1; the match to TRDD3 covers 13 bases. The germline CDR1 and CDR2 sequences are TSWWSYY and QGS. The CDR3 is 18 residues long. In nucleotides, the CDR3 is TGTGCTCTTGGGGAATCAAATAAACTGGGGGATACGTCCGATAAACTAATCTTT. This gives the protein CALGESNKLGDTSDKLIF.

A remark on this clone: A far larger clone is only one base removed, so a read error is likely. The identical CDR3 is also encoded by other nucleotide sequences in the sample. There is no J gene call, but TRDV2 is given as the V gene. The germline V gene encodes CDR1 GEAIGNYY and CDR2 EKD. The CDR3 has 14 residues. This chain's CDR3 is CACDTAPEGDKLIF. CDR3 nucleotide sequence: TGTGCCTGTGACACCGCTCCCGAGGGCGATAAACTCATCTTC.

This clone was seen a handful of times. With a far larger clone one base away, a read error is the likely cause. Other DNA sequences of this sample code for an identical CDR3. The V call is TRDV2, the J call TRDJ2; maybe TRDD3 (6 bases). TCRdb offers no J gene call, so here the DNA was matched to germline to obtain one. The CDR3 is 18 amino acids. CDR1 GEAIGNYY and CDR2 EKD come from the germline V gene. The CDR3, as DNA: TGTGCCTGTGACACCGTACTGGGCGGAGTAGCTTTGACGGCACAACTCTTCTTT. Its protein product is CACDTVLGGVALTAQLFF.

This clone was seen more than once but under ten times. TCRdb lists the protein of a much larger clone for this DNA, which differs at residue 15, so this is likely a read error; the protein given here is translated from the DNA itself. This chain uses TRDV1 with TRDJ1; TRDD3 matches at 10 bases. Here the J gene was assigned by germline matching of the DNA, as TCRdb has none. CDR3 length equals 19 residues. CDR1 and CDR2 from the germline V gene are TSWWSYY and QGS. With 0 bases clipped from V and 6 bases from J, the junction kept 16 bases outside the gene matches. This CDR3 reads CALGELPYWGMKRTNKLIF. CDR3 sequence (DNA): TGTGCTCTTGGGGAACTTCCGTACTGGGGGATGAAACGTACCAATAAACTCATCTTT.